This TCR beta chain derives from a study of blood T cell repertoires in COVID-19. For the study at large: Sites across the United States, Italy and Spain contributed samples from acute and convalescent COVID-19. Sources were T cells, B-cell-depleted T cells, or PBMCs; the material itself was cDNA or gDNA.

This CDR3 region has 14 residues. The J segment lost 10 bases and the V segment lost 3 bases, leaving 4 bases of the junction unmatched. The V gene's germline CDR1 is KGHDR and CDR2 SFDVKD. It was during active infection that Seattle patients were enrolled and then longitudinally followed. In the authors' workflow: Scientists estimated how many nucleated cells there were by amplifying reference gene primers. Measured with immunoSEQ multiplex PCR; TCRdb has only the in-frame clones, and not every one. The D gene and trimming were derived from the DNA, and the V and J assignments and clone size from that table. The data hold over 150,000 clones, with 83% observed a single time.

The specimen sequenced was peripheral blood. The sequence was obtained from a woman in her sixties with COVID-19, enrolled during active disease. This rearrangement joins TRBV24-1 to TRBJ1-4; 10 bases are a match to TRBD1. The CDR3: CATSDNWDRGKLFF. The CDR3 DNA is TGTGCCACCAGTGATAACTGGGACAGGGGAAAACTGTTTTTT.